One and the same sample provided the 24 T cell receptor beta chains below, sequenced in a study of T cell responses to AZD1222 COVID-19 vaccine. Profiling relied on immunoSEQ multiplex PCR, and the TCRdb table lists in-frame clones only, not all of them. Found here are 250,000 or so clones, approximately 93% of them singletons; the top ten hold 0.5% to 0.7%. Sequenced here: peripheral blood, sampled on day 0 of AZD1222 vaccination. These receptors all come from an adult in good health.

V is TRBV7-2 and J is TRBJ2-4; TRBD1 matches at 9 bases. CDR1 is SGHTA, CDR2 FQGNSA, per germline. After removal of 5 bases from V and 8 bases from J, the junction contained 10 bases not matched to a gene. This CDR3 has 15 amino acids. In DNA, the CDR3 is TGTGCCAGCAGCGCCGCATCGACAGGGGGATACATTCAGTACTTC. It specifies CASSAASTGGYIQYF. Full variable domain (rest looked up from reference TRBV7-2 and TRBJ2-4): GAGVSQSPSNKVTEKGKDVELRCDPISGHTALYWYRQSLGQGLEFLIYFQGNSAPDKSGLPSDRFSAERTGGSVSTLTIQRTQQEDSAVYLCASSAASTGGYIQYFGAGTRLSVL.

The rearrangement joins TRBV7-9 to TRBJ2-7; D is unresolved. CDR3 length equals 11 residues. Trimming removed 5 bases at V and 1 base at J, with 3 bases between. Germline-derived CDR1 and CDR2 are SEHNR and FQNEAQ (reference sequence). The CDR3 loop is CASSLSYEQYF. The CDR3 DNA follows: TGTGCCAGCAGCCTTTCCTACGAGCAGTACTTC.

V usage is TRBV7-2 and J usage is TRBJ1-2, with D possibly TRBD1 on 6 matching bases. CDR1 and CDR2 (germline): SGHTA, FQGNSA. The CDR3 sequence is 15 residues long. V lost 5 bases and J 2 bases, leaving 15 bases between the germline ends. CDR3 nucleotides: TGTGCCAGCAGCCTCGGGGGGCTTAAGAACTATGGCTACACCTTC. It is translated as CASSLGGLKNYGYTF.

This clone showed up just once. The chain carries TRBV25-1 and TRBJ1-4; TRBD1 might be the D (5 bases). CDR1 is MGHDK, CDR2 SYGVNS, per germline. The CDR3 totals 13 residues. The V end was cut by 8 bases, the J end by 5 bases, with 12 bases between. CDR3 DNA sequence: TGTGCCAGCCTCGGGACCGTGAATGAAAAACTGTTTTTT. Its protein product is CASLGTVNEKLFF. Using reference TRBV25-1 and TRBJ1-4 for the parts outside the CDR3, the full variable domain is EADIYQTPRYLVIGTGKKITLECSQTMGHDKMYWYQQDPGMELHLIHYSYGVNSTEKGDLSSESTVSRIRTEHFPLTLESARPSHTSQYLCASLGTVNEKLFFGSGTQLSVL.

V usage is TRBV2 and J usage is TRBJ2-2; maybe TRBD1 (5 bases). V shed 6 bases and J shed 1 base, with 18 bases lying between them. The CDR3 consists of 17 residues. Germline V gene data show CDR1 as SNHLY and CDR2 as FYNNEI. The CDR3 here is CASSPVIGHVNTGELFF. The CDR3 nucleotides are TGTGCCAGCAGCCCCGTCATAGGACATGTGAACACCGGGGAGCTGTTTTTT.

The genes are TRBV9 and TRBJ2-6; 7 positions match TRBD2. The CDR3 has 15 amino acids. The V and J ends lost 4 bases and 4 bases, in that order; junction bases with no gene match: 5. The germline gives CDR1 SGDLS, CDR2 YYNGEE. CDR3 nucleotides: TGTGCCAGCAGCTCAGCGGGACGAGGGGCCAACGTCCTGACTTTC. This gives the protein CASSSAGRGANVLTF.

This sequence joins TRBV4-2 and TRBJ2-7; D may be TRBD1 (6 bases). Trimming left V 1 base short and J 7 bases short, with 17 bases between. The CDR3 is 15 amino acids. CDR1 LGHNA and CDR2 YNFKEQ come from the germline V gene. CDR3 sequence: CASSQVTRQVPEQYF. The CDR3 DNA reads as TGTGCCAGCAGCCAAGTTACCCGACAGGTTCCTGAGCAGTACTTC.

V and J are TRBV3-1 (or the pseudogene TRBV3-2) and TRBJ1-1; no firm D call. This CDR3 comprises 14 residues. V lost 2 bases and J 3 bases, leaving 10 bases between the germline ends. Germline V gene lookup returns CDR1 LGHDT and CDR2 YNNKEL (reference sequence). The CDR3 bases are TGTGCCAGCAGCCAATACATTGGGGACACTGAAGCTTTCTTT. It is translated as CASSQYIGDTEAFF.

The gene calls are TRBV5-1 and TRBJ1-3, with D hard to call. The ends were cut back, 0 bases at V and 5 bases at J, with 12 bases in the middle. CDR1 is SGHRS and CDR2 is YFSETQ in the germline V gene. The length of the CDR3 is 15 residues. CDR3 nucleotide sequence: TGCGCCAGCAGCTTGGCAGCGATGGGAAGAAACACCATATATTTT. Its protein product is CASSLAAMGRNTIYF. Based on the CDR3 plus reference TRBV5-1 and TRBJ1-3, the full variable domain is KAGVTQTPRYLIKTRGQQVTLSCSPISGHRSVSWYQQTPGQGLQFLFEYFSETQRNKGNFPGRFSGRQFSNSRSEMNVSTLELGDSALYLCASSLAAMGRNTIYFGEGSWLTVV.

This chain links TRBV5-1 with TRBJ1-2, with D perhaps matching TRBD1 (5 bases). The germline CDR1 and CDR2 sequences are SGHRS and YFSETQ. CDR3 length: 18 residues. V lost 5 bases to trimming and J lost 2 bases, with 25 bases between them. CDR3 protein: CASRHGLFRDSSNYGYTF. CDR3 DNA sequence: TGCGCCAGCAGACACGGACTCTTCAGGGACTCATCCAACTATGGCTACACCTTC.

J is TRBJ1-2 and V is TRBV3-1 (or the pseudogene TRBV3-2); the match to TRBD1 covers 9 bases. Looked up from germline, CDR1 is LGHDT and CDR2 is YNNKEL (reference sequence). The CDR3 is made up of 14 amino acids. J was trimmed by 5 bases and V by 4 bases; bases with no gene match: 5. The CDR3 reads CASSPPGQGYGYTF. The CDR3 DNA sequence: TGTGCCAGCAGCCCCCCGGGACAGGGTTATGGCTACACCTTC.

This clone was found once. The chain has TRBV4-1 and TRBJ2-6, with D perhaps TRBD2 (6 bases). The CDR3 has 17 residues. CDR1 is MGHRA and CDR2 is YSYEKL in the germline V gene. Trimming pared 6 bases from V and 0 bases from J, leaving 15 bases between. The DNA for the CDR3 is TGCGCCAGCAGATCGGGGGACCCCTACTCTGGGGCCAACGTCCTGACTTTC. Protein: CASRSGDPYSGANVLTF.

V and J are TRBV7-2 and TRBJ2-1, with a weak D call TRBD2 (6 bases). Between the trimmed V and J ends, which lost 5 bases and 6 bases, there was a span of 20 bases. The CDR3 length is 16 residues. Looked up from germline, CDR1 is SGHTA and CDR2 is FQGNSA. DNA for the CDR3: TGTGCCAGCAGCCCCGCTCTCTTTTGGAGGGGCAATGAGCAGTTCTTC. This encodes CASSPALFWRGNEQFF.

The chain combines TRBV24-1 with TRBJ2-3, with D unresolved. The ends were cut back, 4 bases at V and 5 bases at J, with 6 bases in the middle. The CDR3 has 12 amino acids. The germline gives CDR1 KGHDR, CDR2 SFDVKD. CDR3 protein: CATSDPRDTQYF. DNA for the CDR3: TGTGCCACCAGTGACCCGCGAGATACGCAGTATTTT.

This sequence joins TRBV11-2 and TRBJ1-1; weak D call: TRBD1 (6 bases). V gave up 3 bases and J gave up 4 bases, with 12 bases separating them. The CDR3 contains 14 residues. The germline gives CDR1 SGHAT, CDR2 FQNNGV. In DNA form, the CDR3 reads TGTGCCAGCAGCTTGATACAGGGAGGCACTGAAGCTTTCTTT. Residues: CASSLIQGGTEAFF.

As to this clone: A read error may account for a junction end that differs from germline. V is TRBV7-3 and J is TRBJ2-2; the match to TRBD2 covers 16 bases. CDR1 and CDR2 from the germline V gene are SGHTA and FQGTGA. CDR3 length: 19 residues. The CDR3 sequence is CASSPGTSGGASNTGELFF. CDR3 nucleotide sequence: TGCGCCAGCAGCCCAGGGACTAGCGGGGGGGCCTCGAACACCGGGGAGCTGTTTTTT.

This clone was seen once. The chain employs TRBV2 and TRBJ1-2, with TRBD1 as a possible D gene (5 bases). The CDR3 is made up of 15 amino acids. Germline-derived CDR1 and CDR2 are SNHLY and FYNNEI. With 4 bases removed from V and 4 bases from J, the gap between germline ends came to 16 bases. In DNA form, the CDR3 reads TGTGCCAGCAGTGCCCCGCAAGGCAGGGTCTATGGCTACACCTTC. This codes for CASSAPQGRVYGYTF.

The rearrangement uses TRBV19 and TRBJ2-3; D gene uncertain. V dropped 1 base and J dropped 2 bases, with 7 bases sitting between them. Germline values: CDR1 LNHDA, CDR2 SQIVND (reference sequence). CDR3 size: 14 residues. DNA of the CDR3: TGTGCCAGTAGTATAGGAAGGGACACAGATACGCAGTATTTT. Translating gives CASSIGRDTDTQYF.

The V call is TRBV27, the J call TRBJ2-6; D is possibly TRBD1 (5 bases). This CDR3 is built from 15 residues. Trimming removed 3 bases at V and 1 base at J, with 7 bases between. Germline CDR1 and CDR2: MNHEY and SMNVEV (reference sequence). CDR3 sequence (DNA): TGTGCCAGCAGTTTCCAGGGTTCTGGGGCCAACGTCCTGACTTTC. Translation: CASSFQGSGANVLTF.

This chain links TRBV4-1 with TRBJ2-2; D possibly matches TRBD1 or TRBD2 (5 bases each). Between the trimmed V and J ends, which lost 4 bases and 1 base, there was a span of 13 bases. CDR3 length: 16 amino acids. The germline V gene has CDR1 MGHRA and CDR2 YSYEKL. As DNA, the CDR3 is TGCGCCAGCAGCCTTCCCCTGGGGGTGAACACCGGGGAGCTGTTTTTT. This encodes CASSLPLGVNTGELFF.

The V gene is TRBV5-1, the J gene TRBJ1-6; TRBD1 is a possible D gene (6 bases). The germline V and J ends were trimmed by 2 bases and 4 bases, with 16 bases remaining between them. The CDR3 is 17 amino acids. Germline lookup yields CDR1 SGHRS and CDR2 YFSETQ. The CDR3 DNA is TGCGCCAGCAGCTTCGCCGATTCAGGACAGTATAATTCACCCCTCCACTTT. Translation: CASSFADSGQYNSPLHF.

The chain uses TRBV7-2 and TRBJ1-6; the D is unclear. Trimming took off 5 bases at V and 6 bases at J, with 11 bases between the two ends. Germline V gives CDR1 SGHTA, CDR2 FQGNSA. CDR3 size: 14 residues. This chain's CDR3 is CASSPTGLNSPLHF. CDR3 in DNA: TGTGCCAGCAGCCCGACCGGGCTTAATTCACCCCTCCACTTT.

The chain carries TRBV18 and TRBJ1-1, with 9 bases lining up with TRBD1. The CDR3 has 15 amino acids. The germline gives CDR1 KGHSH, CDR2 LQKENI. V shed 4 bases, J shed 3 bases, and the junction held 6 bases outside the gene matches. The CDR3 region is CASSLQGAGDTEAFF. CDR3 nucleotide sequence: TGTGCCAGCTCACTACAGGGGGCGGGGGACACTGAAGCTTTCTTT.

The V and J genes are TRBV2 and TRBJ2-7; D possibly corresponds to TRBD2 (6 bases). The CDR3 extends over 14 amino acids. The germline V gene encodes CDR1 SNHLY and CDR2 FYNNEI. The germline V and J ends were trimmed by 6 bases and 4 bases, with 16 bases remaining between them. This CDR3 reads CASRMGGPKYEQYF. The CDR3 DNA follows: TGTGCCAGCAGGATGGGAGGTCCAAAATACGAGCAGTACTTC.